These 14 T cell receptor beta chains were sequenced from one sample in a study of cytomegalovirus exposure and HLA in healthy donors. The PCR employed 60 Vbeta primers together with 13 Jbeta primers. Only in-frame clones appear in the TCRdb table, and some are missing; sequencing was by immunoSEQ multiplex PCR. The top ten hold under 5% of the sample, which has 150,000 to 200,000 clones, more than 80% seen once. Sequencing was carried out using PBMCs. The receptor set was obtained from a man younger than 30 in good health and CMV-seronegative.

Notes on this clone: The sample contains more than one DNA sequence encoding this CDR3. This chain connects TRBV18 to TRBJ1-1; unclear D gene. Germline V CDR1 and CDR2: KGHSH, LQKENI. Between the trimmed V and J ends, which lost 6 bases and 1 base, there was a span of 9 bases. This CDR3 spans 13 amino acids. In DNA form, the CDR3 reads TGTGCCAGCTCTCACGGGGAGAACACTGAAGCTTTCTTT. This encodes CASSHGENTEAFF.

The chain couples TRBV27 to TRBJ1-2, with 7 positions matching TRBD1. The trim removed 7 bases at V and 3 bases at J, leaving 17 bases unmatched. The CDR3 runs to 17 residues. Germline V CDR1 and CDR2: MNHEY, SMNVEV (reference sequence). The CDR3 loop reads CASKHYTPGQRDYGYTF. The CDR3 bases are TGTGCCAGCAAACACTACACTCCGGGACAGAGAGACTATGGCTACACCTTC.

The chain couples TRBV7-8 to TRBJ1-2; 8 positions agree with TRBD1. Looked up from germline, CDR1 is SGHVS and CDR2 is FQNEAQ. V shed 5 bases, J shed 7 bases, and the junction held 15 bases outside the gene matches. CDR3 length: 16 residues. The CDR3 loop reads CASSPWTGSRFFGYTF. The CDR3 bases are TGTGCCAGCAGCCCATGGACAGGGTCCCGCTTTTTTGGCTACACCTTC.

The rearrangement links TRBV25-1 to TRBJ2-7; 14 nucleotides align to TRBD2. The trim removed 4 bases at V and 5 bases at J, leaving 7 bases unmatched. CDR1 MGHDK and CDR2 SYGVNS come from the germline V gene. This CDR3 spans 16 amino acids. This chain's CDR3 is CASSGLTSGRVHEQYF. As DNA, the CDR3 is TGTGCCAGCAGTGGGTTGACTAGCGGGAGGGTTCACGAGCAGTACTTC.

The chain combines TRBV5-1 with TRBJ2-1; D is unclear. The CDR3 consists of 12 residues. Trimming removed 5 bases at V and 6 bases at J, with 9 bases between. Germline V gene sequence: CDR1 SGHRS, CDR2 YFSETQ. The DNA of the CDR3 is TGCGCCAGCAGACGATCGAGCAATGAGCAGTTCTTC. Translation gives CASRRSSNEQFF. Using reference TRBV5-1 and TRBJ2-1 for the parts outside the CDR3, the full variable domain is KAGVTQTPRYLIKTRGQQVTLSCSPISGHRSVSWYQQTPGQGLQFLFEYFSETQRNKGNFPGRFSGRQFSNSRSEMNVSTLELGDSALYLCASRRSSNEQFFGPGTRLTVL.

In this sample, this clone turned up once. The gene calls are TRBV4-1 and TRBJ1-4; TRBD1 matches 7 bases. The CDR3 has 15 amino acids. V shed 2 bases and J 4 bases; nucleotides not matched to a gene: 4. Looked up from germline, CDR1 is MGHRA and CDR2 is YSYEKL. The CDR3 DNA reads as TGCGCCAGCAGCCAACGACAGGGAAATAATGAAAAACTGTTTTTT. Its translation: CASSQRQGNNEKLFF.

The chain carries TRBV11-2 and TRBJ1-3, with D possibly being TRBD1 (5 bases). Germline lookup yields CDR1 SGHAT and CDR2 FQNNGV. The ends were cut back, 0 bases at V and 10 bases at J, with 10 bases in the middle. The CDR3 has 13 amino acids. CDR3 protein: CASSLETRGTIYF. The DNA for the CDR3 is TGTGCCAGCAGCTTAGAGACAAGGGGAACCATATATTTT. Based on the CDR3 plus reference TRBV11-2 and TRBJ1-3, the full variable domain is EAGVAQSPRYKIIEKRQSVAFWCNPISGHATLYWYQQILGQGPKLLIQFQNNGVVDDSQLPKDRFSAERLKGVDSTLKIQPAKLEDSAVYLCASSLETRGTIYFGEGSWLTVV.

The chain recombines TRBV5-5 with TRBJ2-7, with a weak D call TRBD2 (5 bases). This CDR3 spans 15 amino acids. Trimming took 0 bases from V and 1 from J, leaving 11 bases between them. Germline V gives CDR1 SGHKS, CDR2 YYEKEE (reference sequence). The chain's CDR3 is CASSLVRVPSYEQYF. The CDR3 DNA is TGTGCCAGCAGCTTGGTGCGGGTTCCGTCCTACGAGCAGTACTTC.

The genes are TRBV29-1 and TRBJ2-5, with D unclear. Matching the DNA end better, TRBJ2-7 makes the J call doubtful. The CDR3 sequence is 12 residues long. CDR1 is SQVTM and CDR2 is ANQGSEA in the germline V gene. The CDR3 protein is CSVELDYYEQYF. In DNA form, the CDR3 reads TGCAGCGTTGAACTAGATTACTACGAGCAGTACTTC.

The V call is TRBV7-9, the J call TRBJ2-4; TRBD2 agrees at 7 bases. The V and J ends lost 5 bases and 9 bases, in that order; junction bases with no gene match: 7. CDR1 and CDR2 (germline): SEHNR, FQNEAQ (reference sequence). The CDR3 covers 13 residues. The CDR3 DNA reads TGTGCCAGCAGCCCGGTAAGGGAGGGCATTCAGTACTTC. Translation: CASSPVREGIQYF.

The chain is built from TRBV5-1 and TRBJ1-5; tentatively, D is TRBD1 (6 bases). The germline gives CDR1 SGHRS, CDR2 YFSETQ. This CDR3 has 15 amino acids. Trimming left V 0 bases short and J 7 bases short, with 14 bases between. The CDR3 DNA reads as TGCGCCAGCAGCTTGGAAGGGGGACGGGGACAGCCCCAGCATTTT. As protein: CASSLEGGRGQPQHF.

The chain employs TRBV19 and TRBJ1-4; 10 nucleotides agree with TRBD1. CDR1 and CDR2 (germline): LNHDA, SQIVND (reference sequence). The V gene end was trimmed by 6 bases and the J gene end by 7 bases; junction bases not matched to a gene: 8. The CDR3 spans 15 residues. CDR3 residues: CASRDRGYGGEKLFF. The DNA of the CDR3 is TGTGCCAGTAGGGACAGGGGGTACGGGGGTGAAAAACTGTTTTTT.

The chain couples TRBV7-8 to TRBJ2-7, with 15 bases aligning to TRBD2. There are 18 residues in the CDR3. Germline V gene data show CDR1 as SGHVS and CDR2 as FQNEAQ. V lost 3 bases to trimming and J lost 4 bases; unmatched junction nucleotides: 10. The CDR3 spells CASSFRTSGRAGWYEQYF. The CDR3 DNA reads TGTGCCAGCAGCTTTCGGACTAGCGGGAGGGCGGGCTGGTACGAGCAGTACTTC.

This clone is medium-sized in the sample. Here the CDR3 DNA reads TGTGCCAGAAGCCCCAGCGGACGGCAAGAGACCCAGTACTTC. Protein: CARSPSGRQETQYF. V gene TRBV7-5 combines with J gene TRBJ2-5; TRBD2 reflects the table's D call only, with no check against the DNA. TRBV7-5 is noted as a pseudogene. The CDR3 has 14 residues.